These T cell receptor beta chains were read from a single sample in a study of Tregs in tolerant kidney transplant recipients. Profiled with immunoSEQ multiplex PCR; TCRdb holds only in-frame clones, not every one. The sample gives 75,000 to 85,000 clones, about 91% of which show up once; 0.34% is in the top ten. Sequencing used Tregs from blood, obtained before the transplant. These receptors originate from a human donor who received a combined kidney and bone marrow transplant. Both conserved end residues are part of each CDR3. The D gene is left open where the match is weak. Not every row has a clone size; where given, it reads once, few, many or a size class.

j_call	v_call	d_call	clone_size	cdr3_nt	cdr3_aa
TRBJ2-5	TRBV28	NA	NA	TGTGCCAGCAGTTTGAGACAGTGGGAGACCCAGTACTTC	CASSLRQWETQYF
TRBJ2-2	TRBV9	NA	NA	TGTGCCAGCAGCGGAGGAAGGGGACATTCAAAGATCGGGGAGCTGTTTTTT	CASSGGRGHSKIGELFF
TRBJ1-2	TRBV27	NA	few	TGTGCCAGCAGGGGGCAGGGTCTTTTGAGGAACTATGGCTACACCTTC	CASRGQGLLRNYGYTF
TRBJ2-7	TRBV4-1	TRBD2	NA	TGCGCCAGCAGCCAAGTTGCTAGCGGGAGTTTGTCCTACGAGCAGTACTTC	CASSQVASGSLSYEQYF
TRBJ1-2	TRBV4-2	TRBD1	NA	TGTGCCAGCAGCCAAGCTGGACAGGAAGAGGGCTATGGCTACACCTTC	CASSQAGQEEGYGYTF
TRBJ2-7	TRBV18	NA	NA	TGTGCCAGCTCACCGGGGCGACAGATGAGATTCTACGAGCAGTACTTC	CASSPGRQMRFYEQYF
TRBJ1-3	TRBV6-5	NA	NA	TGTGCCAGCAGCCGCGGAAACACCATATATTTT	CASSRGNTIYF
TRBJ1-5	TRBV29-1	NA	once	TGCAGCGTTGCCGGGCCTCAGCCCCAGCATTTT	CSVAGPQPQHF
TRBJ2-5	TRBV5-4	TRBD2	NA	TGTGCCAGCAGCATGACTAGCGGGATATTAAAAGAGACCCAGTACTTC	CASSMTSGILKETQYF
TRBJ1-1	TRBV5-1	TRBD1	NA	TGCGCCAGCAGCTTGGACAGGGGGTTGACTGAAGCTTTCTTT	CASSLDRGLTEAFF
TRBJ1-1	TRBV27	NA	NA	TGTGCCAGCAGTGCCTGGGTGGGTGAAGCTTTCTTT	CASSAWVGEAFF
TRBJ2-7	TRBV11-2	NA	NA	TGTGCCAGCAGCTCGAAGACAGGCGACTCCTACGAGCAGTACTTC	CASSSKTGDSYEQYF
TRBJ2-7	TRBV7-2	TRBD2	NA	TGTGCCAGCAGCTTACAGCGGGGGACCTACGAGCAGTACTTC	CASSLQRGTYEQYF
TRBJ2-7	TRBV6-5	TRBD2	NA	TGTGCCAGCAGTTGGGGGGGGAAACCCTACGAGCAGTACTTC	CASSWGGKPYEQYF
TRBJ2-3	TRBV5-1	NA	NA	TGCGCCAGCAGCTTGATCACCACCACAGATACGCAGTATTTT	CASSLITTTDTQYF
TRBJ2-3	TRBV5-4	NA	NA	TGTGCCAGCAGCTTCCAGGGTGTTTTCACAGATACGCAGTATTTT	CASSFQGVFTDTQYF
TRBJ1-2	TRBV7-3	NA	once	TGTGCCAGCAGCTTAACCAAAACCGATGGCTACACCTTC	CASSLTKTDGYTF
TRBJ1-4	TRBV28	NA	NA	TGTGCCAGCAGTTCGCCGCCCGCAACTAATGAAAAACTGTTTTTT	CASSSPPATNEKLFF
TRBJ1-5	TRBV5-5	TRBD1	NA	TGTGCCAGCAGAGCGACAGGGGGGAGAAATCAGCCCCAGCATTTT	CASRATGGRNQPQHF
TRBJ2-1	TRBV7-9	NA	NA	TGTGCCAGCAGCCAAACGGTAGGGCCAGGTTACAATGAGCAGTTCTTC	CASSQTVGPGYNEQFF
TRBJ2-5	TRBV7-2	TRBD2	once	TGTGCCAGCAGCATCGGACTAGCGGGAGCCCAAGAGACCCAGTACTTC	CASSIGLAGAQETQYF
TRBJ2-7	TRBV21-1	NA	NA	TGTGCCAGCACTAGCGGGAGGCTATACGAGCAGTACTTC	CASTSGRLYEQYF
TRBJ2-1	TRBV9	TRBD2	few	TGTGCCAGCAGCGTAGAGGGACTAGCGGCCTACAATGAGCAGTTCTTC	CASSVEGLAAYNEQFF
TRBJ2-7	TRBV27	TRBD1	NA	TGTGCCAGCAGTATGTGGACAGGACGGTCCTACGAGCAGTACTTC	CASSMWTGRSYEQYF
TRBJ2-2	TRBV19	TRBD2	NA	TGTGCCAGTAGTATCAGGACTAGCGGGAGGGCTGCCGCGAACACCGGGGAGCTGTTTTTT	CASSIRTSGRAAANTGELFF
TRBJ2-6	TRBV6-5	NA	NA	TGTGCCAGCAAAGTCGGGGCCAACGTCCTGACTTTC	CASKVGANVLTF
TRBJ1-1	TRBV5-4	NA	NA	TGTGCCAGCAGCTTAGAACAGGGATATACTGAAGCTTTCTTT	CASSLEQGYTEAFF
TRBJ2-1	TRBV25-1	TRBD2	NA	TGTGCCAGCAGTGCCCCGGGACTAGCGGACAATGAGCAGTTCTTC	CASSAPGLADNEQFF
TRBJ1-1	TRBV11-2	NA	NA	TGTGCCAGCAGCTTAGCGGGGGGCTCGTACACTGAAGCTTTCTTT	CASSLAGGSYTEAFF
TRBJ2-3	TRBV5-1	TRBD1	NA	TGCGCCAGCAGCCCACAGGGGGCAGATACGCAGTATTTT	CASSPQGADTQYF
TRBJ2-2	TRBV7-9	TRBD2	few	TGTGCCAGCTCTGCTAGCGGGACCGGGGAGCTGTTTTTT	CASSASGTGELFF
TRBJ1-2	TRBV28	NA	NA	TGTGCCAGCAGTTTCTCTGGCCCTACCCGCGGCTACACCTTC	CASSFSGPTRGYTF
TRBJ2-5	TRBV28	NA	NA	TGTGCCAGCAGTTTATTTGGGCGGGGGCGAGAGACCCAGTACTTC	CASSLFGRGRETQYF
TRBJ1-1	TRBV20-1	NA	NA	TGCAGTGCCCTAACTAACACTGAAGCTTTCTTT	CSALTNTEAFF
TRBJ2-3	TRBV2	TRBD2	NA	TGTGCCAGCAGTGAAGTAGGGGTAGCGGGAACAGATACGCAGTATTTT	CASSEVGVAGTDTQYF
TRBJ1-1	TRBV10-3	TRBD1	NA	TGTGCCATCAGTGAGTCGACAACAGGGGACACTGAAGCTTTCTTT	CAISESTTGDTEAFF
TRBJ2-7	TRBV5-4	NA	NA	TGTGCCAGCAGCTTGGTCGGTAGCGGAACCTACGAGCAGTACTTC	CASSLVGSGTYEQYF
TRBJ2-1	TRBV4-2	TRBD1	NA	TGTGCCAGCAGCCGTCGACAGGGTATTGGTAATGAGCAGTTCTTC	CASSRRQGIGNEQFF
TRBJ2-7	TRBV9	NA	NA	TGTGCCAGCAGCTCGGGACCCCTTTTCTACGAGCAGTACTTC	CASSSGPLFYEQYF
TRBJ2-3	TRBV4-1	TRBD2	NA	TGCGCCAGCAGCCAAGATCGGCAAGCGGGAGACACGCAGTATTTT	CASSQDRQAGDTQYF
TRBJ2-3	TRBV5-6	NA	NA	TGTGCCAGCAGCTTGGTGTCTACCGGCACAGATACGCAGTATTTT	CASSLVSTGTDTQYF
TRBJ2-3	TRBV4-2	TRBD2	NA	TGTGCCAGCTCAATGGCGGGAGGGATGGATACGCAGTATTTT	CASSMAGGMDTQYF
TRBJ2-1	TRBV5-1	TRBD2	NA	TGCGCCAGCAGCTTCGGTAGCGGGAAGGATGAGCAGTTCTTC	CASSFGSGKDEQFF
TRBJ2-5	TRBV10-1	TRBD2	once	TGCGCCAGCAGTCCGGGACTAGCGGGAGGGCGGTACCAAGAGACCCAGTACTTC	CASSPGLAGGRYQETQYF
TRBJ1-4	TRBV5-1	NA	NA	TGCGCCAGCAGGGAGGGTGACAATGAAAAACTGTTTTTT	CASREGDNEKLFF
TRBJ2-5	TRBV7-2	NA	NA	TGTGCCAGCAGCTTAGCGAGGGAGACCCAGTACTTC	CASSLARETQYF
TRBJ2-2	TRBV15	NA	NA	TGTGCCACCAGCAGAGGGGCAGGGGAGACCGGGGAGCTGTTTTTT	CATSRGAGETGELFF
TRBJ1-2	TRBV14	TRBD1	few	TGTGCCAGCAGCCAAAAGGCAGGGGGGGTCTATGGCTACACCTTC	CASSQKAGGVYGYTF
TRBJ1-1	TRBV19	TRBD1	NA	TGTGCCAGTAGTAAAACAGGGGGCACTGAAGCTTTCTTT	CASSKTGGTEAFF
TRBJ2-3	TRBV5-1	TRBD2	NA	TGCGCCAGCAGTCTGGGACTAGCGGGAGATGGCGATACGCAGTATTTT	CASSLGLAGDGDTQYF
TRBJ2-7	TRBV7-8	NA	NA	TGTGCCAGCAGCCCCCGATACGAGCAGTACTTC	CASSPRYEQYF
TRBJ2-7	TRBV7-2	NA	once	TGTGCCAGCAGCTCGGGACGAGCCTACGAGCAGTACTTC	CASSSGRAYEQYF
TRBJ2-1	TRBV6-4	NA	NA	TGTGCCAGCAGTTTGGAGAAAAGCTCCTACAATGAGCAGTTCTTC	CASSLEKSSYNEQFF
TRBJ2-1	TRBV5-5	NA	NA	TGTGCCAGCAGCCTATCTCCCTACAATGAGCAGTTCTTC	CASSLSPYNEQFF
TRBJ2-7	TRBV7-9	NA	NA	TGTGCCAGCAGCTGGGGGGCAGCCCTCTCTAAAAATGAGCAGGACTTC	CASSWGAALSKNEQDF
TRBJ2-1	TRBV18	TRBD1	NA	TGTGCCAGCTCGCCCGGGACAGGGCTTATTAGCTCCTACAATGAGCAGTTCTTC	CASSPGTGLISSYNEQFF